This T cell receptor (beta chain) was recorded in a study of blood T cell repertoires in COVID-19. Study-level background: The samples span acute and convalescent COVID-19 from the United States, Italy and Spain. PBMCs, B-cell-depleted T cells, or T cells provided the cDNA or gDNA that made up the material.

CDR1 and CDR2 from the germline V gene are LNHDA and SQIVND (reference sequence). Trimming shortened V by 6 bases and J by 0 bases, and 11 bases separated the two germline ends. This CDR3 has 14 residues. In the original analysis: Amplification with reference gene primers provided the estimates of nucleated cell counts. Method: immunoSEQ multiplex PCR; TCRdb's copy keeps in-frame clones and lacks some. V, J and clone size were drawn from that table, and D and trimming were deduced from the DNA. In the table there are roughly 160,000 clones, 84% of which are singletons. Sequencing used peripheral blood. The gene calls are TRBV19 and TRBJ1-1; D gene unclear. The sequence derives from a man aged 18-30 years with active or convalescent COVID-19. CDR3 protein: CASSNPTVNTEAFF. The CDR3 nucleotides are TGTGCCAGTAGCAACCCCACAGTGAACACTGAAGCTTTCTTT.